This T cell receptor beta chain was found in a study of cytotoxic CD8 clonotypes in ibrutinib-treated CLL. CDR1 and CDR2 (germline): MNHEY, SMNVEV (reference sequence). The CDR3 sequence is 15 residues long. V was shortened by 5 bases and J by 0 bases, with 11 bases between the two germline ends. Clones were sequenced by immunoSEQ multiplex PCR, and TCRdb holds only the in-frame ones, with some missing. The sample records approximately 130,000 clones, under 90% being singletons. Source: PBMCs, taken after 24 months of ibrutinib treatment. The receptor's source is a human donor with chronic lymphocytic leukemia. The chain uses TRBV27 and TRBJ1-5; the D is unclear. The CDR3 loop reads CASSPVVSSNQPQHF. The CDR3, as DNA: TGTGCCAGCAGTCCAGTTGTTAGTAGCAATCAGCCCCAGCATTTT.